This entry lists 8 T cell receptor beta chains sequenced from one sample in a study of CD8 T cells in ankylosing spondylitis. TCRdb reprocessed the 5' RACE reads with MiXCR, giving one entry per CDR3 protein. Of 120,000 to 150,000 distinct CDR3 sequences listed, 7.5% to 9.5% are singletons. The sequenced sample consisted of synovial fluid, either unsorted or a sorted T cell fraction (not recorded which). These receptors were taken from a male donor with ankylosing spondylitis.

The rearrangement joins TRBV28 to TRBJ1-1, with D unclear. V lost 1 base and J 8 bases, leaving 11 bases between the germline ends. CDR1 and CDR2 from the germline V gene are MDHEN and SYDVKM. There are 13 residues in the CDR3. CDR3 in DNA: TGTGCCAGCAGTTTATCAGTCCCACTCGAAGCTTTCTTT. This codes for CASSLSVPLEAFF. The full variable domain, completed using reference TRBV28 and TRBJ1-1, is DVKVTQSSRYLVKRTGEKVFLECVQDMDHENMFWYRQDPGLGLRLIYFSYDVKMKEKGDIPEGYSVSREKKERFSLILESASTNQTSMYLCASSLSVPLEAFFGQGTRLTVV.

This clonotype was counted many times. The V and J genes are TRBV10-3 and TRBJ2-7, with TRBD1 matching 7 bases. Losses at the gene ends were 10 bases for V and 6 bases for J; bases not matched to a gene: 3. Germline CDR1 ENHRY, CDR2 SYGVKD. The length of the CDR3 is 10 residues. In DNA form, the CDR3 reads TGTGCCACAGGACAGGTCGAGCAGTACTTC. This sequence encodes CATGQVEQYF.

The V and J genes are TRBV12-3 or TRBV12-4 and TRBJ1-2; D is uncertain. Trimming left V 11 bases short and J 6 bases short, with 16 bases between. This CDR3 is built from 12 residues. Here the CDR3 reads CALKADANGYTF. The CDR3 DNA reads TGTGCCCTGAAAGCGGATGCAAATGGCTACACCTTC.

Many counts were recorded for this clonotype. The J gene is TRBJ1-4, the V gene TRBV20-1, with 7 nucleotides matching TRBD1. The V gene end was trimmed by 8 bases and the J gene end by 3 bases; junction bases not matched to a gene: 3. The CDR3 extends over 12 amino acids. Germline CDR1 and CDR2: DFQATT and SNEGSKA (reference sequence). CDR3 sequence: CSTTGPNEKLFF. DNA of the CDR3: TGCAGTACGACAGGGCCTAATGAAAAACTGTTTTTT.

In this sample, this clonotype turned up many times. The chain uses TRBV12-3 or TRBV12-4 and TRBJ2-1; 7 bases agree with TRBD1. CDR3 size: 15 residues. Trimming at V came to 4 bases and at J to 7 bases, leaving 10 bases not matched to a gene. As DNA, the CDR3 is TGTGCCAGCAGTTCGAGCTGGGACAGCCTAAATGAGCAGTTCTTC. It specifies CASSSSWDSLNEQFF.

This clonotype appeared many times. The V gene is TRBV28, the J gene TRBJ1-2; 12 nucleotides align to TRBD1. V was clipped by 7 bases and J by 7 bases; unmatched bases: 7. Germline CDR1 is MDHEN and CDR2 is SYDVKM. There are 14 residues in the CDR3. CDR3 coding DNA: TGTGCCAGCAAGCGGGGGACAGGGGGCCTTGGCTACACCTTC. Its protein is CASKRGTGGLGYTF.

This clonotype was recorded at least ten times. This chain uses TRBV20-1 with TRBJ1-2; tentative D call: TRBD1 (6 bases). This CDR3 region has 13 residues. The germline V gene has CDR1 DFQATT and CDR2 SNEGSKA (reference sequence). With 8 bases removed from V and 9 bases from J, the gap between germline ends came to 22 bases. CDR3 in amino acids: CSTPGELGGRYTF. In DNA, the CDR3 is TGCAGTACACCCGGGGAACTAGGGGGTCGCTACACCTTC.

This clonotype showed up many times. This sequence joins TRBV5-6 and TRBJ2-5; a weak D match, TRBD1 (6 bases). This CDR3 contains 15 residues. The germline gives CDR1 SGHDT, CDR2 YYEEEE. Trimming pared 3 bases from V and 0 bases from J, leaving 12 bases between. The CDR3 sequence is CASSWGTGNQETQYF. Written as DNA, the CDR3 is TGTGCCAGCAGCTGGGGCACAGGGAACCAAGAGACCCAGTACTTC. The full variable domain, its missing parts supplied by reference TRBV5-6 and TRBJ2-5, is DAGVTQSPTHLIKTRGQQVTLRCSPKSGHDTVSWYQQALGQGPQFIFQYYEEEERQRGNFPDRFSGHQFPNYSSELNVNALLLGDSALYLCASSWGTGNQETQYFGPGTRLLVL.